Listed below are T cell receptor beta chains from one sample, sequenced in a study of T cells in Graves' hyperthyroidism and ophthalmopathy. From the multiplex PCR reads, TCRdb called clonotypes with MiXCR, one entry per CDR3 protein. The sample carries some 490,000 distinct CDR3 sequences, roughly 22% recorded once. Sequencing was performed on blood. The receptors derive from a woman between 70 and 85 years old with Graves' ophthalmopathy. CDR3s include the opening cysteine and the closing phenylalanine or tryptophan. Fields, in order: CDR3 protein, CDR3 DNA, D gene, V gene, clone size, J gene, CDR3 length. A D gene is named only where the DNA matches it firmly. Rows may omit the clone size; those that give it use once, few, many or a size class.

CASSFEATYGYTF TGCGCCAGCAGCTTCGAGGCTACCTATGGCTACACCTTC NA TRBV5-1 few TRBJ1-2 13
CASSQAFNEQFF TGTGCCAGCAGCCAAGCCTTCAATGAGCAGTTCTTC NA TRBV3-1 NA TRBJ2-1 12
CASTRRGGPAVGYTF TGTGCCAGCACCCGCCGTGGGGGGCCAGCCGTTGGCTACACCTTC NA TRBV7-2 NA TRBJ1-2 15
CSASGGDPTEAFF TGCAGTGCTAGTGGAGGAGATCCCACTGAAGCTTTCTTT NA TRBV20-1 few TRBJ1-1 13
CASSSVLAHPPDEQYF TGTGCCAGCAGCTCGGTCCTAGCGCACCCACCCGACGAGCAGTACTTC NA TRBV7-6 NA TRBJ2-7 16
CSVLGTANTEAFF TGCAGCGTTCTCGGGACAGCGAACACTGAAGCTTTCTTT TRBD1 TRBV29-1 many TRBJ1-1 13
CAWSVRQRNSPLHF TGTGCCTGGAGTGTACGGCAGAGGAATTCACCCCTCCACTTT NA TRBV30 few TRBJ1-6 14
CAKVEADTQYF TGTGCCAAAGTAGAAGCAGATACGCAGTATTTT NA TRBV3-1 NA TRBJ2-3 11
CASSTGPQLAKNIQYF TGTGCCAGCAGCACGGGACCACAGTTAGCCAAAAACATTCAGTACTTC NA TRBV5-5 few TRBJ2-4 16
CASSQPTRDGYTF TGTGCCAGCAGCCAACCAACCAGGGATGGCTACACCTTC NA TRBV3-1 NA TRBJ1-2 13
CSASRAGSSYNEQFF TGCAGTGCTAGTAGGGCAGGGAGCTCCTACAATGAGCAGTTCTTC NA TRBV20-1 few TRBJ2-1 15
CSAPLPASGFYEQYF TGCAGTGCTCCTCTCCCGGCTAGCGGTTTCTACGAGCAGTACTTC TRBD2 TRBV20-1 NA TRBJ2-7 15
CASSSDSYNEQFF TGTGCCAGCAGTTCGGACTCCTACAATGAGCAGTTCTTC NA TRBV11-2 many TRBJ2-1 13
CATSRGYPGSGNTIYF TGTGCCACCAGCAGAGGGTATCCAGGGTCTGGAAACACCATATATTTT NA TRBV15 few TRBJ1-3 16
CAWSVPHRGGGYTF TGTGCCTGGAGTGTACCCCACAGGGGGGGCGGCTACACCTTC TRBD1 TRBV30 NA TRBJ1-2 14
CASGSGTSGRRDTQYF TGTGCTAGTGGTTCCGGGACTAGCGGGAGGCGAGATACGCAGTATTTT TRBD2 TRBV12-5 NA TRBJ2-3 16
CATSPPRGGDSPYEQYF TGTGCCACTAGCCCCCCACGCGGAGGGGACTCCCCCTACGAGCAGTACTTC NA TRBV2 few TRBJ2-7 17
CASSLGGLAGGRTDTQYF TGTGCCAGCAGTTTGGGGGGACTAGCGGGAGGCCGCACAGATACGCAGTATTTT TRBD2 TRBV12-3/TRBV12-4 many TRBJ2-3 18
CASRSGRALSGELFF TGCGCCAGCAGGAGCGGGAGGGCCCTCTCCGGGGAGCTGTTTTTT TRBD2 TRBV5-1 few TRBJ2-2 15
CASSIGTSGSGGETQYF TGTGCCAGCAGCATCGGGACTAGCGGGTCAGGGGGGGAGACCCAGTACTTC TRBD2 TRBV6-1 many TRBJ2-5 17
CASSFSDTEAFF TGTGCCAGCAGCTTTTCCGACACTGAAGCTTTCTTT NA TRBV7-9 NA TRBJ1-1 12
CASSFDRGPNQPQHF TGCGCCAGCAGCTTCGACAGGGGCCCCAATCAGCCCCAGCATTTT TRBD1 TRBV5-1 NA TRBJ1-5 15
CASSPIEGIGSDTQYF TGTGCCAGCTCACCAATAGAGGGTATCGGGTCAGATACGCAGTATTTT NA TRBV18 NA TRBJ2-3 16
CAWSWTGPSYNEQFF TGTGCCTGGAGCTGGACAGGCCCTAGCTACAATGAGCAGTTCTTC TRBD1 TRBV30 NA TRBJ2-1 15
CASRLRGTEAFF TGTGCCAGCAGGCTTAGGGGGACTGAAGCTTTCTTT NA TRBV12-3/TRBV12-4 many TRBJ1-1 12
CASSAHAAPSGRVNEQFF TGTGCCAGCAGCGCCCACGCCGCTCCTAGCGGGAGGGTCAATGAGCAGTTCTTC TRBD2 TRBV7-3 few TRBJ2-1 18
CASILTGGPDTQYF TGTGCCAGCATCCTGACCGGGGGTCCAGATACGCAGTATTTT NA TRBV11-2 NA TRBJ2-3 14
CASSPGTGKSYEQYF TGTGCCAGCAGCCCCGGGACAGGGAAATCCTACGAGCAGTACTTC TRBD1 TRBV7-2 NA TRBJ2-7 15
CASSTQGANTEAFF TGCGCCAGCAGTACACAGGGGGCGAACACTGAAGCTTTCTTT TRBD1 TRBV5-1 few TRBJ1-1 14
CASSVGGGSAGELFF TGTGCCAGCAGCGTAGGAGGGGGTTCGGCCGGGGAGCTGTTTTTT NA TRBV9 few TRBJ2-2 15
CASSPTTGQRQETQYF TGTGCCAGCAGCCCAACGACAGGGCAGAGACAAGAGACCCAGTACTTC TRBD1 TRBV11-1 NA TRBJ2-5 16
CASSSSGLLMGETQYF TGTGCCAGCAGTTCCTCGGGACTCCTGATGGGAGAGACCCAGTACTTC NA TRBV6-5 NA TRBJ2-5 16